The source of this T cell receptor (beta chain) is a study of blood T cells in healthy people across ages. Study-level background: The capture of about one barcoded beta molecule per two T cells was achieved by template switching.

The use of a sample-barcoded 5' primer and a J-beta primer mix characterized a second PCR of roughly 6 to 11 cycles. Every cDNA molecule carried a tag from a template-switch adaptor bearing 12 random nucleotides. TCRdb ran MiXCR on the 5' RACE reads and lists one entry per CDR3 protein. This table holds 1.5 million to 2 million distinct CDR3 sequences, around 50% found once. CDR1 SGHTA and CDR2 FQGNSA come from the germline V gene. The CDR3 contains 16 residues. V was trimmed by 2 bases and J by 0 bases, leaving 13 bases between them. The V call is TRBV7-2, the J call TRBJ1-1; tentatively, D is TRBD1 (5 bases). The sequence came from a woman aged 40-49 years in good health. Specimen: blood. The CDR3 is CASSLSATAMNTEAFF. CDR3 in DNA: TGTGCCAGCAGCTTATCCGCGACAGCCATGAACACTGAAGCTTTCTTT. Drawing the rest from reference TRBV7-2 and TRBJ1-1, the complete variable domain is GAGVSQSPSNKVTEKGKDVELRCDPISGHTALYWYRQSLGQGLEFLIYFQGNSAPDKSGLPSDRFSAERTGGSVSTLTIQRTQQEDSAVYLCASSLSATAMNTEAFFGQGTRLTVV.